These 11 T cell receptor beta chains originate from one sample sequenced in a study of T cell repertoires in cytomegalovirus infection (dated by TCRdb to between 2019 and 2020). Sequenced using an Illumina HiSeq 1500. TCRdb passed the public sequencing reads through fastp at Q25 and MiXCR, retaining productive beta sequences. Every distinct CDR3 protein forms one entry, paired with its most common genes and DNA. The sample table records roughly 720,000 distinct CDR3 sequences; roughly 35% of these occur just once. 2.5% to 3.5% of the sample is held by the ten biggest clonotypes. Source material: PBMCs. These receptors came from a human donor in good health (CMV status not recorded). Some clones in this sample may be carry-over from other donors' samples.

The V call is TRBV20-1, the J call TRBJ1-5; the D gene is possibly TRBD1 (6 bases). The germline CDR1 and CDR2 sequences are DFQATT and SNEGSKA (reference sequence). Trimming shortened V by 0 bases and J by 9 bases, and 18 bases separated the two germline ends. The CDR3 runs 15 residues. The CDR3 region is CSARDFPGGVGPQHF. In DNA form, the CDR3 reads TGCAGTGCTAGAGATTTTCCGGGGGGCGTTGGGCCCCAGCATTTT.

As for this clonotype: A clone one base away is much larger, so this may be a read error. The V gene is TRBV7-8, the J gene TRBJ1-3; D uncertain. The germline V gene has CDR1 SGHVS and CDR2 FQNEAQ. Trimming took 0 bases from V and 0 from J, leaving 3 bases between them. The CDR3 totals 14 residues. The DNA for the CDR3 is TGTGCCAGCAGCTTAGCCAGCTCTGGAAACACCATATATTTT. This gives the protein CASSLASSGNTIYF.

The table lists this clonotype with many counts. In nucleotides, the CDR3 is TGTGCCAGCAGTGAACCCTTTACAGGGACTCAGCCCCAGCATTTT. This gives the protein CASSEPFTGTQPQHF. This chain joins TRBV6-1 and TRBJ1-5; perhaps TRBD1 as D (6 bases). V was trimmed by 2 bases and J by 6 bases, leaving 14 bases between them. This CDR3 has 15 residues. From germline, CDR1 is MNHNS and CDR2 SASEGT.

This clonotype was recorded a few times. In DNA, the CDR3 is TGTGCCAGCAGTTTATCGGGGTCAGATACGCAGTATTTT. It encodes CASSLSGSDTQYF. The chain couples TRBV28 to TRBJ2-3; maybe TRBD2 (5 bases). CDR3 length: 13 amino acids. Trimming took off 1 base at V and 4 bases at J, with 6 bases between the two ends. From germline, CDR1 is MDHEN and CDR2 SYDVKM.

The chain has TRBV15 and TRBJ2-7, with a possible D match to TRBD2 (6 bases). The V end lost 5 bases, the J end lost 5 bases, and 16 bases lay between the germline ends. The CDR3 length is 14 residues. Germline V gene data show CDR1 as LNHNV and CDR2 as YYDKDF (reference sequence). The CDR3 DNA is TGTGCCACCAGCGCGACTAGAGTTTTCAACGAGCAGTACTTC. Protein: CATSATRVFNEQYF. Filled out from reference TRBV15 and TRBJ2-7, the complete variable domain reads DAMVIQNPRYQVTQFGKPVTLSCSQTLNHNVMYWYQQKSSQAPKLLFHYYDKDFNNEADTPDNFQSRRPNTSFCFLDIRSPGLGDTAMYLCATSATRVFNEQYFGPGTRLTVT.

CDR3 protein: CASSLGTGGAWEKLFF. In DNA form, the CDR3 reads TGTGCCAGCAGTTTAGGGACAGGGGGCGCCTGGGAAAAACTGTTTTTT. The V and J genes are TRBV12-3 or TRBV12-4 and TRBJ1-4, with 11 bases lining up with TRBD1. With 1 base clipped from V and 8 bases from J, the junction kept 6 bases outside the gene matches. The CDR3 extends over 16 amino acids.

This clonotype was detected only a few times. The J gene is TRBJ2-1, the V gene TRBV24-1, with TRBD2 identical over 10 bases. CDR3 length: 17 residues. After removal of 2 bases from V and 6 bases from J, the junction contained 9 bases not matched to a gene. Germline-derived CDR1 and CDR2 are KGHDR and SFDVKD. The CDR3 sequence: CATSDSGKRGGSNEQFF. The CDR3 DNA reads TGTGCCACCAGTGATTCAGGGAAGCGGGGGGGCTCCAATGAGCAGTTCTTC.

The chain uses TRBV2 and TRBJ1-1; tentatively, D is TRBD1 (6 bases). The CDR3 is made up of 12 amino acids. Trimming left V 6 bases short and J 8 bases short, with 13 bases between. Looked up from germline, CDR1 is SNHLY and CDR2 is FYNNEI. The CDR3 region is CASSTPGQEAFF. As DNA, the CDR3 is TGTGCCAGCAGCACACCCGGACAGGAAGCTTTCTTT.

The count of this clonotype is one. This chain joins TRBV6-5 and TRBJ1-6; a possible D gene is TRBD1 (6 bases). The CDR3 covers 16 residues. V dropped 0 bases and J dropped 7 bases, with 13 bases sitting between them. Per germline, CDR1 MNHEY and CDR2 SVGAGI. As DNA, the CDR3 is TGTGCCAGCAGTTACTCGAATCAGGGACACAATTCACCCCTCCACTTT. It is translated as CASSYSNQGHNSPLHF.

The V call is TRBV11-1, the J call TRBJ2-7, with D tentatively TRBD1 (6 bases). The germline CDR1 and CDR2 sequences are SGHAT and FQDESV (reference sequence). The CDR3 is made up of 15 amino acids. V lost 1 base, J lost 3 bases, and 13 bases lay in between. As DNA, the CDR3 is TGTGCCAGCAGCTTAGGGACCCCACAGGGCTACGAGCAGTACTTC. Its translation: CASSLGTPQGYEQYF.

Of note for this clonotype: A read error is possible here, since a much larger clone lies one base away. J is TRBJ2-2 and V is TRBV7-2; D might be TRBD2 (6 bases). This CDR3 region has 13 residues. V dropped 2 bases and J dropped 6 bases, with 7 bases sitting between them. Germline lookup yields CDR1 SGHTA and CDR2 FQGNSA. CDR3 protein: CASSLWEAGELFF. CDR3 bases: TGTGCCAGCAGCTTATGGGAGGCCGGGGAGCTGTTTTTT.